A single sample gave rise to the 8 T cell receptor beta chains below, sequenced in a study of blood T cells in healthy people across ages. With a J-beta primer mix and a sample-barcoded 5' primer, a second PCR ran 7 to 11 cycles. TCRdb reprocessed the 5' RACE reads with MiXCR, giving one entry per CDR3 protein. The sample contains roughly 1.4 million distinct CDR3 sequences, roughly 64% of which appear only once. Material for sequencing was blood. Every receptor here comes from a man aged 18 to 35 in good health.

The chain couples TRBV28 to TRBJ1-2, with TRBD1 matching over 7 bases. This CDR3 has 13 amino acids. V lost 4 bases to trimming and J lost 6 bases; unmatched junction nucleotides: 5. Germline V gene lookup returns CDR1 MDHEN and CDR2 SYDVKM. CDR3 sequence (DNA): TGTGCCAGCAGTTGGACAGGAAGGGATGGCTACACCTTC. Translation: CASSWTGRDGYTF.

This clonotype was counted between two and nine times. The rearrangement links TRBV12-3 or TRBV12-4 to TRBJ2-7; D gene uncertain. This CDR3 is built from 14 residues. The germline V and J ends were trimmed by 1 base and 2 bases, with 9 bases remaining between them. This CDR3 is CASSLGFMTYEQYF. The CDR3 coding sequence is TGTGCCAGCAGTTTAGGTTTCATGACCTACGAGCAGTACTTC.

The V gene is TRBV6-1, the J gene TRBJ2-7; TRBD1 aligns across 8 bases. The germline V gene encodes CDR1 MNHNS and CDR2 SASEGT. J was trimmed by 2 bases and V by 10 bases; bases with no gene match: 7. The CDR3 is 13 residues long. In DNA, the CDR3 is TGTGCCAACGGGAAACAGGGGGCCTACGAGCAGTACTTC. As protein: CANGKQGAYEQYF.

The rearrangement links TRBV6-1 to TRBJ1-5; no clear D gene. Between the trimmed V and J ends, which lost 11 bases and 5 bases, there was a span of 10 bases. CDR3 length equals 11 residues. From germline, CDR1 is MNHNS and CDR2 SASEGT. This CDR3 is CAEGVHQPQHF. As DNA, the CDR3 is TGTGCCGAAGGAGTACATCAGCCCCAGCATTTT.

The chain uses TRBV3-1 and TRBJ2-1, with TRBD2 as a possible D gene (5 bases). Trimming took off 3 bases at V and 8 bases at J, with 8 bases between the two ends. Germline-derived CDR1 and CDR2 are LGHDT and YNNKEL (reference sequence). This CDR3 is 12 amino acids long. CDR3 residues: CASSHSRDEQFF. The CDR3 DNA reads TGTGCCAGCAGCCACTCGAGGGATGAGCAGTTCTTC.

The chain links TRBV12-3 or TRBV12-4 to TRBJ2-1; TRBD2 is a possible D gene (6 bases). The CDR3 has 16 amino acids. The V and J ends lost 2 bases and 10 bases respectively, with 21 bases between them. CDR3 DNA: TGTGCCAGCAGTTTATGGGGGGATAGTCCCCGACACGAGCAGTTCTTC. This gives the protein CASSLWGDSPRHEQFF.

The chain employs TRBV19 and TRBJ2-2, with a tentative D call TRBD2 (6 bases). From germline, CDR1 is LNHDA and CDR2 SQIVND (reference sequence). The CDR3 length is 14 residues. V was clipped by 11 bases and J by 7 bases, with 20 bases between them. The CDR3 DNA is TGTGCCGCCGGAGGGGCAGGATATATCGGGGAGCTGTTTTTT. This codes for CAAGGAGYIGELFF.

The rearrangement joins TRBV12-3 or TRBV12-4 to TRBJ1-2; perhaps TRBD1 as D (5 bases). Trimming removed 2 bases from V and 6 bases from J, with 16 bases in between. CDR3 length: 15 residues. The CDR3 spells CASSLLGRVVNGYTF. The CDR3 DNA follows: TGTGCCAGCAGTTTATTGGGCAGGGTTGTAAATGGCTACACCTTC.